The rows below give T cell receptor beta chains drawn from one sample of a study of blood T cells in healthy people across ages. Via MiXCR, TCRdb re-called the 5' RACE reads, giving one row per CDR3 protein. Of around 670,000 distinct CDR3 sequences in the sample, around 31% are singletons; the top ten hold 15% to 17%. Sequencing input: blood. The receptors were gathered from an elderly woman in good health. CDR3s include the opening cysteine and the closing phenylalanine or tryptophan. D genes are given only for firm matches. Size values are once, few and many counts, or a class for expanded clones, and some rows have none.

TRBJ2-4 | TRBV2 | few | TRBD2 | CAGREWGGRNIQYF | TGTGCCGGCAGAGAGTGGGGGGGAAGGAACATTCAGTACTTC
TRBJ1-1 | TRBV10-3 | few | . | CAMAGSVNTEAFF | TGTGCCATGGCCGGGTCTGTTAACACTGAAGCTTTCTTT
TRBJ1-2 | TRBV6-4 | many | TRBD1 | CASSEHGQDYGYTF | TGTGCCAGCAGTGAGCACGGACAGGACTATGGCTACACCTTC
TRBJ1-6 | TRBV7-2 | many | . | CASSLGQGRSPLHF | TGTGCCAGCAGCTTAGGGCAGGGTCGGTCACCCCTCCACTTT
TRBJ2-6 | TRBV5-1 | many | TRBD1 | CASSGTVASGANVLTF | TGCGCCAGCAGCGGGACAGTAGCTTCTGGGGCCAACGTCCTGACTTTC
TRBJ2-3 | TRBV27 | . | TRBD1 | CASSLSYRGITDTQYF | TGTGCCAGCAGTTTATCGTACAGGGGGATCACAGATACGCAGTATTTT
TRBJ2-7 | TRBV20-1 | . | . | CSAALRETTFEQYF | TGCAGTGCTGCTCTGCGGGAAACGACGTTCGAGCAGTACTTC
TRBJ2-7 | TRBV27 | few | . | CASSQGRLTYNEQYF | TGTGCCAGCAGCCAAGGGAGACTCACCTACAATGAGCAGTACTTC
TRBJ2-7 | TRBV29-1 | many | TRBD1 | CSYAPGTGSDEQYF | TGCAGCTATGCACCCGGGACAGGGTCCGACGAGCAGTACTTC
TRBJ1-1 | TRBV14 | few | . | CASSPLGSTEAFF | TGTGCCAGCAGCCCCCTTGGGAGCACTGAAGCTTTCTTT
TRBJ2-5 | TRBV11-2 | many | . | CASSSTPETQYF | TGTGCCAGCAGCTCCACCCCGGAGACCCAGTACTTC
TRBJ1-2 | TRBV10-3 | few | . | CAISESRAKREGYTF | TGTGCCATCAGTGAGTCAAGGGCCAAGAGGGAAGGCTACACCTTC
TRBJ2-1 | TRBV20-1 | many | . | CSASLGKTWGDEQFF | TGCAGTGCTAGCCTCGGGAAAACCTGGGGGGATGAGCAGTTCTTC
TRBJ2-5 | TRBV3-1 | many | . | CASSQGWGEKSYQETQYF | TGTGCCAGCAGCCAAGGATGGGGGGAAAAGTCGTACCAAGAGACCCAGTACTTC
TRBJ1-1 | TRBV3-1 | . | . | CASSLSGTEAFF | TGTGCCAGCAGCCTATCCGGGACTGAAGCTTTCTTT
TRBJ2-5 | TRBV7-2 | . | . | CASSSTDDLQETQYF | TGTGCCAGCAGCTCAACTGACGACCTCCAAGAGACCCAGTACTTC
TRBJ2-2 | TRBV2 | . | TRBD2 | CASTIAGGRTGELFF | TGTGCCAGCACCATAGCGGGGGGGCGCACCGGGGAGCTGTTTTTT
TRBJ2-1 | TRBV9 | many | . | CASNSGVESRPYNEQFF | TGTGCCAGCAACTCAGGGGTGGAAAGCCGCCCCTACAATGAGCAGTTCTTC
TRBJ2-1 | TRBV29-1 | . | . | CSVEFAATHEQFF | TGCAGCGTTGAATTTGCAGCGACCCACGAGCAGTTCTTC
TRBJ2-1 | TRBV15 | many | . | CATSRDADQWQFF | TGTGCCACCAGCAGAGATGCGGATCAGTGGCAGTTCTTC
TRBJ2-7 | TRBV20-1 | . | . | CSAFTPYRELKEQYF | TGCAGTGCGTTCACCCCCTACAGGGAATTAAAAGAGCAGTACTTC
TRBJ2-2 | TRBV20-1 | once | . | CSARTLTGELFF | TGCAGTGCCAGGACCTTGACCGGGGAGCTGTTTTTT
TRBJ2-1 | TRBV5-5 | . | TRBD2 | CASSYGTSGGAYNEQFF | TGTGCCAGCAGTTACGGGACTAGCGGGGGGGCCTACAATGAGCAGTTCTTC
TRBJ1-1 | TRBV5-4 | few | . | CASSLELFAEAFF | TGTGCCAGCAGCTTGGAGTTGTTCGCTGAAGCTTTCTTT
TRBJ2-2 | TRBV3-1 | many | TRBD1 | CASSHPGTGGARNTGELFF | TGTGCCAGCAGCCACCCCGGGACAGGGGGCGCGAGGAACACCGGGGAGCTGTTTTTT
TRBJ2-2 | TRBV27 | once | TRBD2 | CASKRGGRDTGERFF | TGTGCCAGCAAACGGGGGGGCCGGGACACCGGGGAGCGGTTTTTT
TRBJ2-5 | TRBV12-3/TRBV12-4 | many | . | CASSRGVLSETQYF | TGTGCCAGCAGCCGGGGCGTCTTGAGTGAGACCCAGTACTTC
TRBJ2-4 | TRBV2 | many | . | CASNEVRAEGNIQYF | TGTGCCAGCAACGAGGTCAGGGCTGAGGGAAACATTCAGTACTTC
TRBJ2-2 | TRBV7-3 | . | TRBD1 | CASSLLPGTGITGELFF | TGTGCCAGCAGCCTACTACCAGGGACAGGCATCACCGGGGAGCTGTTTTTT